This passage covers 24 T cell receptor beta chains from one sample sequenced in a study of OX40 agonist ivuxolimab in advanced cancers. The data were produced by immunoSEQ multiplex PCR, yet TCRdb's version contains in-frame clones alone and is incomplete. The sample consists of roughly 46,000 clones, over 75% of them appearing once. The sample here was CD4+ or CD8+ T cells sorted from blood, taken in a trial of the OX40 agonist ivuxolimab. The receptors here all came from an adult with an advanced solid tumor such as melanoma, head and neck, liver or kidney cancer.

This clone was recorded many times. The CDR3 is CASRDDRGLNSPLHF. CDR3 DNA: TGTGCCAGCAGGGATGACAGGGGGCTGAATTCACCCCTCCACTTT. The V and J genes are TRBV6-4 and TRBJ1-6; the match to TRBD1 covers 10 bases. Trimming took 6 bases from V and 7 from J; bases not matched to a gene: 6. Looked up from germline, CDR1 is MRHNA and CDR2 is SNTAGT. This CDR3 comprises 15 residues.

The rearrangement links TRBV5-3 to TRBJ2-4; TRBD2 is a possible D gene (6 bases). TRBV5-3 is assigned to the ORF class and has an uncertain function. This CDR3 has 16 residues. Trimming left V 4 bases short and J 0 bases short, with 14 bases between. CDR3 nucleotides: TGTGCCAGAAGCCTAGGAGGGCCTCTAGCCAAAAACATTCAGTACTTC. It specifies CARSLGGPLAKNIQYF.

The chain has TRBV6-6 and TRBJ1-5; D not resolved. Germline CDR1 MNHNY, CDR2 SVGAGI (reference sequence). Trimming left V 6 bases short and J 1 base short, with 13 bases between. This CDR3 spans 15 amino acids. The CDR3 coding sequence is TGTGCCAGCAGGGTTGGGTCGATAAGCAATCAGCCCCAGCATTTT. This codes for CASRVGSISNQPQHF.

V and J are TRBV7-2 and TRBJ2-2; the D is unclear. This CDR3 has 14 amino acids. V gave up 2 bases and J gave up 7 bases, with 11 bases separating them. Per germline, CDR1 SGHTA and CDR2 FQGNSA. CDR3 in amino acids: CASSLYHAYGELFF. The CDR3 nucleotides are TGTGCCAGCAGCTTATACCATGCCTACGGGGAGCTGTTTTTT.

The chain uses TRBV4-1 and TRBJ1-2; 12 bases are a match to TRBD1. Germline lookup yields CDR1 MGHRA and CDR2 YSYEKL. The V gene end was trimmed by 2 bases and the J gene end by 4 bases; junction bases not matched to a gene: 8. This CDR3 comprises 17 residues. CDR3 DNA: TGCGCCAGCAGCCAATACCCCGGGACAGGGGGCGGCTATGGCTACACCTTC. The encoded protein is CASSQYPGTGGGYGYTF.

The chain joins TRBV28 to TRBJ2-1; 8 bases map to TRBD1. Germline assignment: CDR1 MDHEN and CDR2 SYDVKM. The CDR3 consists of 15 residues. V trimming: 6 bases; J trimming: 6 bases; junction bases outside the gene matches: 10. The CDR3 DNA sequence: TGTGCCAGCAGCTCTACAGGGGGATCTATCAATGAGCAGTTCTTC. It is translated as CASSSTGGSINEQFF.

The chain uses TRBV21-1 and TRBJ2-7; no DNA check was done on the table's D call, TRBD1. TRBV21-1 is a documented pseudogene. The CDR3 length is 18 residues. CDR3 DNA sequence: TGTGCCAGCAGCAAGAGCTTCGACAGGCCCGGGCTTTACTACGAGCAGTACTTC. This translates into CASSKSFDRPGLYYEQYF.

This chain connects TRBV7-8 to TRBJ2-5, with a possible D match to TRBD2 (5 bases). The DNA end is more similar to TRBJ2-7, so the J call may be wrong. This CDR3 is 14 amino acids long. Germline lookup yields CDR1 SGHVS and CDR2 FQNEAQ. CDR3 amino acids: CASSRGQASYEQYF. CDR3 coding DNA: TGTGCCAGCAGCCGCGGGCAGGCCTCCTACGAGCAGTACTTC.

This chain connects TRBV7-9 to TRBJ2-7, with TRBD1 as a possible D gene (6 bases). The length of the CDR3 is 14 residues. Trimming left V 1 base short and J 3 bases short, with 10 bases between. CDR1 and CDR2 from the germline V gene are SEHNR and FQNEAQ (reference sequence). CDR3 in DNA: TGTGCCAGCAGCTTAGAGGGGGACCTCTACGAGCAGTACTTC. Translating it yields CASSLEGDLYEQYF.

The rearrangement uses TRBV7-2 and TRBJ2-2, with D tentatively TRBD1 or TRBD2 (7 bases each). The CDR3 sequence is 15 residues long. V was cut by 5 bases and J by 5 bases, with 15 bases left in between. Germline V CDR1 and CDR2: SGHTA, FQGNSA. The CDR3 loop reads CASSTSRGGTGELFF. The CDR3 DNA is TGTGCCAGCAGCACTTCCAGGGGGGGGACCGGGGAGCTGTTTTTT.

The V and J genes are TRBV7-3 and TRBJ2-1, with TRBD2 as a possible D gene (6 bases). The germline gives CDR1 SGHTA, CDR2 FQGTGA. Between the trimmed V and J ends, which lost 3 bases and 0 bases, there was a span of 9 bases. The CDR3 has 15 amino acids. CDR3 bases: TGTGCCAGCAGCTTGGGGACTTTCTCCTACAATGAGCAGTTCTTC. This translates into CASSLGTFSYNEQFF.

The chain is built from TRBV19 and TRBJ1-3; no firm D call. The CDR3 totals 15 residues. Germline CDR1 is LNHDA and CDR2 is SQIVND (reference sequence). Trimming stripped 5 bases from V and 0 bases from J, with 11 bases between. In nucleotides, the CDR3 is TGTGCCAGTAGTCTCAGCTCGAGCTCTGGAAACACCATATATTTT. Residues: CASSLSSSSGNTIYF.

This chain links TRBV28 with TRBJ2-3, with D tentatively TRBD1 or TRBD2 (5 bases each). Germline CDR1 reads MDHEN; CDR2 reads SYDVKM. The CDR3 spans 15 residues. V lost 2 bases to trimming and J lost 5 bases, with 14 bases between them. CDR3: CASSLVAGRGDTQYF. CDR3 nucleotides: TGTGCCAGCAGTTTAGTGGCAGGGAGAGGAGATACGCAGTATTTT.

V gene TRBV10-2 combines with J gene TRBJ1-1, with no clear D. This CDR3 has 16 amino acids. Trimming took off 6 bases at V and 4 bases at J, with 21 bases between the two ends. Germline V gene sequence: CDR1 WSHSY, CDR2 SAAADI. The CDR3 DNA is TGCGCCAGCAGCACCCCCCCTACGAGGGCATTCACTGAAGCTTTCTTT. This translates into CASSTPPTRAFTEAFF.

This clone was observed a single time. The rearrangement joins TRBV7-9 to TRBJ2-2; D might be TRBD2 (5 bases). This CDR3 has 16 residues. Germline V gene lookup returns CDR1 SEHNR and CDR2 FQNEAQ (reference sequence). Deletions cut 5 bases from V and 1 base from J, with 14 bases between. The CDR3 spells CASSPPNRGNTGELFF. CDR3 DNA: TGTGCCAGCAGCCCACCCAACCGGGGGAACACCGGGGAGCTGTTTTTT.

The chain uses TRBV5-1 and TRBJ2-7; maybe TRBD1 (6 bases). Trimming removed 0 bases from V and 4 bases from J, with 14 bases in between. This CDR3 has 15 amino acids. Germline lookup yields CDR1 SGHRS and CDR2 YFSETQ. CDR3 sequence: CASSLASTGEYEQYF. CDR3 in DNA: TGCGCCAGCAGCTTGGCTTCGACAGGAGAATACGAGCAGTACTTC. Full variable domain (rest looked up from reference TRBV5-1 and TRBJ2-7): KAGVTQTPRYLIKTRGQQVTLSCSPISGHRSVSWYQQTPGQGLQFLFEYFSETQRNKGNFPGRFSGRQFSNSRSEMNVSTLELGDSALYLCASSLASTGEYEQYFGPGTRLTVT.

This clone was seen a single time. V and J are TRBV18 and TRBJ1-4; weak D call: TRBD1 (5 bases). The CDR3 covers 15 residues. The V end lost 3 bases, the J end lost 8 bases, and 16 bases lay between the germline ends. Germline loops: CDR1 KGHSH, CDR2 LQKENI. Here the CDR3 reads CASSPTGTIEEKLFF. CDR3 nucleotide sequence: TGTGCCAGCTCACCCACGGGGACTATAGAAGAAAAACTGTTTTTT.

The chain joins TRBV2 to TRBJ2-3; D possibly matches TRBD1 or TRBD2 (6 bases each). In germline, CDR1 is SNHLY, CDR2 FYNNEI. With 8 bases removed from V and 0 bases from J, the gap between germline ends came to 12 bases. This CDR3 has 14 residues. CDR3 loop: CASGRGTSTDTQYF. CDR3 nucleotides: TGTGCCAGCGGTCGCGGGACAAGCACAGATACGCAGTATTTT. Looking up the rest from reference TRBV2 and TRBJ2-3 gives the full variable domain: EPEVTQTPSHQVTQMGQEVILRCVPISNHLYFYWYRQILGQKVEFLVSFYNNEISEKSEIFDDQFSVERPDGSNFTLKIRSTKLEDSAMYFCASGRGTSTDTQYFGPGTRLTVL.

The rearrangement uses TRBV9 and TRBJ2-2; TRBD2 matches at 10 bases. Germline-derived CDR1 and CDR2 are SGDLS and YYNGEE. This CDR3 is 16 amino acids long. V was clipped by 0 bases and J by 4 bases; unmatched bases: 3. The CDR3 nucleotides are TGTGCCAGCAGCGTAGAACTAGCGGGGAGCACCGGGGAGCTGTTTTTT. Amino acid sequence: CASSVELAGSTGELFF. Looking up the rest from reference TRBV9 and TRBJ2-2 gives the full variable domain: DSGVTQTPKHLITATGQRVTLRCSPRSGDLSVYWYQQSLDQGLQFLIQYYNGEERAKGNILERFSAQQFPDLHSELNLSSLELGDSALYFCASSVELAGSTGELFFGEGSRLTVL.

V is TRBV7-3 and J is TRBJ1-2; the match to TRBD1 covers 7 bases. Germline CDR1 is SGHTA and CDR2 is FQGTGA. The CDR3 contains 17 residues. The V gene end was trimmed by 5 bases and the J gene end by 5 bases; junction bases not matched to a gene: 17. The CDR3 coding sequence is TGTGCCAGCAGCCGCTCCGGGGTTACGACAGGGCTTTATGGCTACACCTTC. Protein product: CASSRSGVTTGLYGYTF.

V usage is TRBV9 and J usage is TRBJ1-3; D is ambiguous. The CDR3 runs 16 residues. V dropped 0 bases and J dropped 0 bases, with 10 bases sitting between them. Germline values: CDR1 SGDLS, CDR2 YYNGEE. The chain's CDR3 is CASSVGAVSSGNTIYF. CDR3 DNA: TGTGCCAGCAGCGTAGGGGCAGTTAGCTCTGGAAACACCATATATTTT.

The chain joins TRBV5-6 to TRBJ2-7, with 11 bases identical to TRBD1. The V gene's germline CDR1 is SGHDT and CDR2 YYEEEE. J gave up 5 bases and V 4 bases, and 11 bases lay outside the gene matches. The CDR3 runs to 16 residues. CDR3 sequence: CASSILTGTGGNEQYF. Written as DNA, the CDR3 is TGTGCCAGCAGCATCTTAACCGGGACAGGGGGGAACGAGCAGTACTTC.

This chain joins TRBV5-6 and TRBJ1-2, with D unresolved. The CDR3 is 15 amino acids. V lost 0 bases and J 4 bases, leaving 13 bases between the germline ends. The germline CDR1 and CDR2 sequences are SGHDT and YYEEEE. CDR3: CASSLDAVWSYGYTF. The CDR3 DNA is TGTGCCAGCAGCTTGGATGCAGTGTGGAGCTATGGCTACACCTTC.

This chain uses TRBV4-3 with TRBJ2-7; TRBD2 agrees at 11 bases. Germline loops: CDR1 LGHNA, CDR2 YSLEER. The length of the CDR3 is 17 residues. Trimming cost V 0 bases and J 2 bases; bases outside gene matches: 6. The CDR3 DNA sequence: TGCGCCAGCAGCCAAGATTTCTCACTAGCGGGGGCCTACGAGCAGTACTTC. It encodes CASSQDFSLAGAYEQYF.